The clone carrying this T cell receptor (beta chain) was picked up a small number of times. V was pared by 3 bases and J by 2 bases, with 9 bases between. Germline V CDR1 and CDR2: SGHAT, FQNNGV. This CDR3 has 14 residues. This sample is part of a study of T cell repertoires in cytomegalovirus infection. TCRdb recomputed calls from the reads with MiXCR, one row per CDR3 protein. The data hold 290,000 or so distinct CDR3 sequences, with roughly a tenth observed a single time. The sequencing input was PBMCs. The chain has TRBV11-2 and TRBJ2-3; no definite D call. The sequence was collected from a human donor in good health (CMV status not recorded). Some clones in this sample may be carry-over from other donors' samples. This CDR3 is CASSFKVFTDTQYF. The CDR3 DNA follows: TGTGCCAGCAGCTTCAAGGTCTTCACAGATACGCAGTATTTT.